This TCR beta chain was identified during a study of blood T cell repertoires in COVID-19. For the study at large: Collection of acute and convalescent COVID-19 samples took place in the United States, Italy and Spain.

The V end lost 0 bases, the J end lost 7 bases, and 10 bases lay between the germline ends. The CDR3 covers 15 residues. CDR1 and CDR2 (germline): SNHLY, FYNNEI. This clone was seen a handful of times. The method was immunoSEQ multiplex PCR; TCRdb's version includes in-frame clones alone and lacks a portion of them. The sample holds about half a million clones, roughly 89% seen once. The Seattle patients joined while their infection was active and were tracked longitudinally afterward. This clonotype was obtained from a man younger than 30 with COVID-19, enrolled during active disease. The V gene is TRBV2, the J gene TRBJ1-6, with D tentatively TRBD1 (6 bases). Sequenced input: peripheral blood. CDR3 in DNA: TGTGCCAGCAGTGAAGCGCGGGGGCGGAATTCACCCCTCCACTTT. This translates into CASSEARGRNSPLHF.